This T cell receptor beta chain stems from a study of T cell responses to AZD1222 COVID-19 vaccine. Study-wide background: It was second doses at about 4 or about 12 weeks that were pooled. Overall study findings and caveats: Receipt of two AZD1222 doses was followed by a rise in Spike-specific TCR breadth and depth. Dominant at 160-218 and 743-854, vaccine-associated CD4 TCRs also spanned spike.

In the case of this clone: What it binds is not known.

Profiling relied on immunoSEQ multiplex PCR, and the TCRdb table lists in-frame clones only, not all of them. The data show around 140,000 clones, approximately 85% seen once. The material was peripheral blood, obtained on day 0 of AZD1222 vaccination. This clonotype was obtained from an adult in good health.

The CDR3 region is CSVEPGQGSVEQFF. In DNA form, the CDR3 reads TGCAGCGTTGAACCGGGACAGGGTTCGGTTGAGCAGTTCTTC. V gene TRBV29-1 combines with J gene TRBJ2-1, with TRBD1 matching 9 bases. The V and J ends lost 2 bases and 9 bases, in that order; junction bases with no gene match: 8. Germline values: CDR1 SQVTM, CDR2 ANQGSEA. The CDR3 runs 14 residues.